This entry features one T cell receptor beta chain sequence. What it recognizes is unknown. This sample was taken from a study of T cell clusters in autoimmune cytopenias. Study-wide findings and caveats: Healthy donors had about 2.8-fold more exclusive TRB clusters than active autoimmune hepatitis patients. Clustering suggested that physiological T cell clusters were missing in primary autoimmune cytopenia patients.

CDR1 and CDR2 from the germline V gene are ENHRY and SYGVKD. The CDR3 spans 14 residues. Multiplex touch-down PCR amplified TRB using TRB-A and TRB-B pools in one tube. TCRdb reanalyzed the multiplex PCR reads, giving one entry per CDR3 protein sequence and no DNA. The sample holds about 1,600 distinct CDR3 sequences. About 37,500 genome equivalents of blood DNA were amplified for TRB. This clonotype originated in a human donor with an autoimmune cytopenia, with autoimmune hepatitis or in good health (not recorded which). The sample was peripheral blood. V is TRBV10-3 and J is TRBJ2-1; without DNA, the TCRdb call of TRBD2 cannot be checked. The chain's CDR3 is CAISEGQAYNEQFF.